One and the same sample provided the 22 T cell receptor beta chains below, sequenced in a study of OX40 agonist ivuxolimab in advanced cancers. Assay used: immunoSEQ multiplex PCR; TCRdb lists only in-frame clones, some missing. The sample lists about 42,000 clones, around 88% occurring once. The sequencing here drew on CD4+ or CD8+ T cells sorted from blood, taken in a trial of the OX40 agonist ivuxolimab. Receptors originate from an adult with an advanced solid tumor such as melanoma, head and neck, liver or kidney cancer.

This clone was picked up one time. The rearrangement uses TRBV29-1 and TRBJ2-7; 9 bases are shared with TRBD2. The CDR3 is 13 amino acids. V was clipped by 7 bases and J by 7 bases; unmatched bases: 11. The germline V gene has CDR1 SQVTM and CDR2 ANQGSEA. This CDR3 reads CSAAGGARREQYF. The CDR3 DNA follows: TGCAGCGCCGCGGGGGGGGCCAGGCGGGAGCAGTACTTC.

This chain uses TRBV7-9 with TRBJ1-4; D perhaps matches TRBD1 (6 bases). CDR3 length: 15 residues. V was cut by 4 bases and J by 2 bases, with 11 bases left in between. Per the germline V gene, CDR1 is SEHNR and CDR2 is FQNEAQ (reference sequence). CDR3 sequence (DNA): TGTGCCAGCAGCTCGGTGGGGGGCACTAATGAAAAACTGTTTTTT. Translating it yields CASSSVGGTNEKLFF.

As regards this clone: The same CDR3 is also encoded by other DNA sequences in this sample. The CDR3 DNA sequence: TGTGCCTGGGGTCGACAGGGGGGGACGTACGAGCAGTACTTC. This gives the protein CAWGRQGGTYEQYF. The chain is built from TRBV30 and TRBJ2-7; TRBD1 aligns across 9 bases. The junction had 9 bases not matched to a gene; V was cut back by 5 bases and J by 4 bases. The CDR3 has 14 amino acids. The germline gives CDR1 GTSNPN, CDR2 SVGIG (reference sequence).

The chain recombines TRBV10-1 with TRBJ2-1; 10 bases are shared with TRBD2. The CDR3 consists of 14 residues. The trim removed 10 bases at V and 9 bases at J, leaving 12 bases unmatched. Germline CDR1 reads WNHNN; CDR2 reads SYGVQD (reference sequence). CDR3 DNA: TGCGCCATCCTTAGCGGGAGGTGGTGTAGTGAGCAGTTCTTC. This sequence encodes CAILSGRWCSEQFF.

V is TRBV28 and J is TRBJ2-3; 8 positions match TRBD2. V lost 6 bases and J lost 3; bases outside the gene matches: 5. The CDR3 is 14 amino acids. CDR1 is MDHEN, CDR2 SYDVKM, per germline. This CDR3 is CASRIGLATDTQYF. The CDR3 DNA is TGTGCCAGCAGGATAGGACTAGCTACAGATACGCAGTATTTT.

The chain uses TRBV19 and TRBJ1-5; maybe TRBD1 (6 bases). The length of the CDR3 is 14 residues. Germline CDR1 is LNHDA and CDR2 is SQIVND (reference sequence). Trimming took off 4 bases at V and 3 bases at J, with 10 bases between the two ends. The CDR3 is CASSKPGANQPQHF. CDR3 nucleotides: TGTGCCAGTAGTAAACCGGGGGCCAATCAGCCCCAGCATTTT.

Written as DNA, the CDR3 is TGCGCCAGCAGCCAAGAGACAGGGGCTAAAATTCAGTACTTC. As protein: CASSQETGAKIQYF. This chain links TRBV4-1 with TRBJ2-4; 8 positions agree with TRBD1. The germline V gene encodes CDR1 MGHRA and CDR2 YSYEKL. The J segment lost 10 bases and the V segment lost 0 bases, leaving 5 bases of the junction unmatched. The CDR3 is 14 amino acids.

This chain links TRBV28 with TRBJ2-3; TRBD1 matches 8 bases. CDR1 and CDR2 (germline): MDHEN, SYDVKM. Trimming cost V 6 bases and J 0 bases; bases outside gene matches: 8. This CDR3 has 16 amino acids. CDR3 in amino acids: CASSHRTGSSTDTQYF. The CDR3 region has the DNA TGTGCCAGCAGCCATAGGACAGGGAGCAGCACAGATACGCAGTATTTT.

The J gene is TRBJ1-5, the V gene TRBV4-1, with D unclear. Germline V gene lookup returns CDR1 MGHRA and CDR2 YSYEKL. V dropped 0 bases and J dropped 3 bases, with 3 bases sitting between them. CDR3 length: 13 residues. The CDR3 region is CASSQDLNQPQHF. The CDR3 coding sequence is TGCGCCAGCAGCCAAGATCTCAATCAGCCCCAGCATTTT.

The gene calls are TRBV6-1 and TRBJ1-2; D remains unclear. V gave up 10 bases and J gave up 7 bases, with 4 bases separating them. Germline CDR1 reads MNHNS; CDR2 reads SASEGT. CDR3 size: 8 residues. The CDR3 DNA is TGTGCCACCCTTGGCTACACCTTC. The encoded protein is CATLGYTF.

V usage is TRBV27 and J usage is TRBJ1-5, with D possibly being TRBD1 (5 bases). Germline-derived CDR1 and CDR2 are MNHEY and SMNVEV (reference sequence). The CDR3 length is 15 residues. V was clipped by 0 bases and J by 7 bases, with 13 bases between them. The chain's CDR3 is CASSLSRVTAQPQHF. DNA of the CDR3: TGTGCCAGCAGTTTATCCAGGGTGACTGCCCAGCCCCAGCATTTT.

The chain combines TRBV10-3 with TRBJ2-1; 7 nucleotides match TRBD2. The CDR3 extends over 17 amino acids. J gave up 0 bases and V 0 bases, and 5 bases lay outside the gene matches. The germline gives CDR1 ENHRY, CDR2 SYGVKD. This CDR3 is CAISESASGPSYNEQFF. CDR3 DNA sequence: TGTGCCATCAGTGAGTCGGCTAGCGGCCCCTCCTACAATGAGCAGTTCTTC.

The J gene is TRBJ2-7, the V gene TRBV6-5, with D possibly being TRBD1 or TRBD2 (5 bases each). The V and J ends lost 2 bases and 6 bases respectively, with 8 bases between them. This CDR3 has 12 amino acids. The germline gives CDR1 MNHEY, CDR2 SVGAGI. In DNA form, the CDR3 reads TGTGCCAGCAGTTACGGGGGAACCGAGCAGTACTTC. It yields the protein CASSYGGTEQYF.

The chain has TRBV9 and TRBJ2-3; 10 bases align to TRBD2. J lost 2 bases, V lost 2 bases, and 2 bases had no gene match. The germline CDR1 and CDR2 sequences are SGDLS and YYNGEE. The CDR3 is made up of 15 amino acids. The CDR3 sequence: CASSVSGGATDTQYF. CDR3 nucleotides: TGTGCCAGCAGCGTCAGCGGGGGGGCCACAGATACGCAGTATTTT. Based on the CDR3 plus reference TRBV9 and TRBJ2-3, the full variable domain is DSGVTQTPKHLITATGQRVTLRCSPRSGDLSVYWYQQSLDQGLQFLIQYYNGEERAKGNILERFSAQQFPDLHSELNLSSLELGDSALYFCASSVSGGATDTQYFGPGTRLTVL.

The chain links TRBV19 to TRBJ2-7; possible D gene TRBD1, 6 bases. The CDR3 spans 15 residues. The germline CDR1 and CDR2 sequences are LNHDA and SQIVND (reference sequence). V was cut by 7 bases and J by 5 bases, with 21 bases left in between. CDR3 loop: CASTVGQGSFDEQYF. DNA of the CDR3: TGTGCCAGTACTGTGGGGCAGGGGAGTTTTGACGAGCAGTACTTC.

This clone has more than one count but fewer than ten. The chain combines TRBV5-4 with TRBJ1-1; 7 bases fit TRBD1. The CDR3 loop spans 17 amino acids. CDR1 SGHNT and CDR2 YYREEE come from the germline V gene (reference sequence). Trimming cost V 4 bases and J 1 base; bases outside gene matches: 13. As DNA, the CDR3 is TGTGCCAGCAGCCCCGGGGGCCAGGGGGAATGGAACACTGAAGCTTTCTTT. Amino acids: CASSPGGQGEWNTEAFF. Full variable domain (outside the CDR3, taken from reference TRBV5-4 and TRBJ1-1): ETGVTQSPTHLIKTRGQQVTLRCSSQSGHNTVSWYQQALGQGPQFIFQYYREEENGRGNFPPRFSGLQFPNYSSELNVNALELDDSALYLCASSPGGQGEWNTEAFFGQGTRLTVV.

The chain couples TRBV27 to TRBJ1-1; maybe TRBD1 (5 bases). Per germline, CDR1 MNHEY and CDR2 SMNVEV (reference sequence). The CDR3 extends over 15 amino acids. Trimming pared 2 bases from V and 3 bases from J, leaving 13 bases between. CDR3 in DNA: TGTGCCAGCAGTTTAAGGAGGGGTAGGGACACTGAAGCTTTCTTT. Its translation is CASSLRRGRDTEAFF.

This rearrangement joins TRBV5-1 to TRBJ1-4; 7 positions agree with TRBD1. Germline loops: CDR1 SGHRS, CDR2 YFSETQ. The CDR3 covers 17 residues. The trim removed 4 bases at V and 8 bases at J, leaving 17 bases unmatched. This CDR3 is CASSPQRQGRREEKLFF. The CDR3 region has the DNA TGCGCCAGCAGCCCTCAACGACAGGGCAGGAGGGAGGAAAAACTGTTTTTT.

V usage is TRBV18 and J usage is TRBJ2-7; D may correspond to TRBD1 or TRBD2 (5 bases each). V was pared by 2 bases and J by 0 bases, with 14 bases between. Germline V lookup: CDR1 KGHSH, CDR2 LQKENI. The CDR3 has 16 residues. In DNA, the CDR3 is TGTGCCAGCTCACCAGAATCTGGGGGAACCTCCTACGAGCAGTACTTC. Its translation is CASSPESGGTSYEQYF.

The chain recombines TRBV5-1 with TRBJ2-7; D perhaps matches TRBD2 (5 bases). Trimming stripped 2 bases from V and 7 bases from J, with 7 bases between. Germline-derived CDR1 and CDR2 are SGHRS and YFSETQ. CDR3 length equals 11 residues. The CDR3 coding sequence is TGCGCCAGCAGCTTTTCGGGAGAGCAGTACTTC. Protein: CASSFSGEQYF.

This chain uses TRBV6-5 with TRBJ2-7; 11 nucleotides align to TRBD1. V shed 6 bases, J shed 4 bases, and the junction held 8 bases outside the gene matches. Germline-derived CDR1 and CDR2 are MNHEY and SVGAGI. CDR3 size: 15 residues. The CDR3 spells CASSYTGQGVYEQYF. The DNA for the CDR3 is TGTGCCAGCAGCTACACGGGACAGGGGGTTTACGAGCAGTACTTC.

The CDR3 DNA follows: TGCGCCAGCAGCCAAGATGGTGGGGGAGAGACCCAGTACTTC. The encoded protein is CASSQDGGGETQYF. The chain employs TRBV4-1 and TRBJ2-5; D may correspond to TRBD1 or TRBD2 (5 bases each). CDR1 is MGHRA and CDR2 is YSYEKL in the germline V gene. This CDR3 region has 14 residues. V was pared by 0 bases and J by 4 bases, with 9 bases between.